The next 17 T cell receptor beta chains were all read from a single sample in a study of shared clonotypes between healthy human individuals. Only CD45RO-negative cells positively selected for CCR7 counted as naive CD8 cells, so terminally differentiated effector memory CD45RA+ cells were excluded. Some clones are missing from TCRdb's copy, which holds only in-frame ones; the method was immunoSEQ multiplex PCR. Among over 800,000 clones listed, about 91% were seen once. The sample was naive CD8+ T cells sorted from blood. These receptors came from a man aged 30 to 45 in good health.

This clone was observed once. The V gene is TRBV6-4, the J gene TRBJ2-3; tentatively, D is TRBD1 (8 bases). CDR3 length equals 18 residues. Germline V gene lookup returns CDR1 MRHNA and CDR2 SNTAGT. Trimming pared 4 bases from V and 6 bases from J, leaving 26 bases between. CDR3 bases: TGTGCCAGCAGTGCCCCCAGGGGGCGGGAGCACGGGCGGGATACGCAGTATTTT. The encoded protein is CASSAPRGREHGRDTQYF.

V usage is TRBV20-1 and J usage is TRBJ2-6; no clear D. CDR3 length: 11 amino acids. Germline V gene lookup returns CDR1 DFQATT and CDR2 SNEGSKA (reference sequence). The ends were cut back, 5 bases at V and 5 bases at J, with 4 bases in the middle. DNA for the CDR3: TGCAGTGCTTCTAGGGCCAACGTCCTGACTTTC. Its translation is CSASRANVLTF.

This clone was observed at least ten times. The chain is built from TRBV4-1 and TRBJ2-1; D possibly matches TRBD1 or TRBD2 (5 bases each). This CDR3 is built from 12 residues. Trimming stripped 3 bases from V and 15 bases from J, with 15 bases between. Per the germline V gene, CDR1 is MGHRA and CDR2 is YSYEKL. The CDR3 bases are TGCGCCAGCAGCCAGGGGGAGCGTGAACTGTTCTTC. This translates into CASSQGERELFF.

The rearrangement links TRBV9 to TRBJ2-3, with a weak D call TRBD2 (5 bases). V gave up 0 bases and J gave up 6 bases, with 17 bases separating them. CDR3 length equals 16 residues. Per the germline V gene, CDR1 is SGDLS and CDR2 is YYNGEE. The CDR3 here is CASSVEDLLAMDTQYF. CDR3 nucleotide sequence: TGTGCCAGCAGCGTAGAGGACTTACTGGCAATGGATACGCAGTATTTT.

The CDR3 DNA is TGCGCCAGCAGCCAAGATCCCGGCTGGGAGCTGTTTTTT. Translating gives CASSQDPGWELFF. The V call is TRBV4-1, the J call TRBJ2-2; D uncertain. Per germline, CDR1 MGHRA and CDR2 YSYEKL. Between the trimmed V and J ends, which lost 0 bases and 9 bases, there was a span of 8 bases. This CDR3 has 13 residues.

V usage is TRBV19 and J usage is TRBJ2-3; D unresolved. Germline V gene lookup returns CDR1 LNHDA and CDR2 SQIVND (reference sequence). This CDR3 comprises 16 residues. Trimming cost V 5 bases and J 2 bases, with 17 bases left between them. The CDR3 is CASSPPTRSFTDTQYF. The CDR3, as DNA: TGTGCCAGTAGTCCCCCAACTCGCTCGTTCACAGATACGCAGTATTTT.

This clone showed up just once. The gene calls are TRBV6-1 and TRBJ2-1; D gene unclear. V was trimmed by 1 base and J by 4 bases, leaving 11 bases between them. This CDR3 spans 15 amino acids. Germline assignment: CDR1 MNHNS and CDR2 SASEGT. CDR3 coding DNA: TGTGCCAGCAGTGAAGAACGTGAGGCATACAATGAGCAGTTCTTC. It specifies CASSEEREAYNEQFF.

The CDR3 region is CASSPGLAGEETQYF. In nucleotides, the CDR3 is TGTGCCAGCTCACCCGGACTAGCGGGCGAGGAGACCCAGTACTTC. The chain links TRBV18 to TRBJ2-5; 11 bases align to TRBD2. The CDR3 spans 15 residues. V shed 3 bases, J shed 5 bases, and the junction held 5 bases outside the gene matches. CDR1 and CDR2 (germline): KGHSH, LQKENI.

The chain has TRBV28 and TRBJ2-3; D perhaps matches TRBD2 (6 bases). Per germline, CDR1 MDHEN and CDR2 SYDVKM. The CDR3 totals 14 residues. Trimming stripped 10 bases from V and 0 bases from J, with 14 bases between. CDR3 in amino acids: CATTGEDSTDTQYF. The CDR3 bases are TGTGCCACGACGGGAGAGGACAGCACAGATACGCAGTATTTT.

The chain uses TRBV10-3 and TRBJ2-7; perhaps TRBD2 as D (5 bases). Per the germline V gene, CDR1 is ENHRY and CDR2 is SYGVKD. V was cut by 6 bases and J by 7 bases, with 13 bases left in between. This CDR3 spans 12 amino acids. CDR3 sequence reads: CAISGEGREQYF. For the CDR3, the DNA is TGTGCCATCAGCGGGGAAGGTAGGGAGCAGTACTTC.

The chain uses TRBV27 and TRBJ2-1; TRBD1 matches at 7 bases. CDR1 MNHEY and CDR2 SMNVEV come from the germline V gene (reference sequence). This CDR3 has 14 amino acids. Losses at the gene ends were 8 bases for V and 0 bases for J; bases not matched to a gene: 4. The CDR3 sequence: CASCDRVSYNEQFF. The CDR3 coding sequence is TGTGCCAGCTGCGACAGGGTCTCCTACAATGAGCAGTTCTTC.

This rearrangement joins TRBV7-9 to TRBJ2-7, with 12 bases lining up with TRBD2. Trimming at V came to 5 bases and at J to 5 bases, leaving 7 bases not matched to a gene. Germline V gene data show CDR1 as SEHNR and CDR2 as FQNEAQ (reference sequence). This CDR3 spans 15 amino acids. CDR3 bases: TGTGCCAGCAGCACTAGCGGGAGGAATTACAACGAGCAGTACTTC. The encoded protein is CASSTSGRNYNEQYF.

The rearrangement joins TRBV7-9 to TRBJ1-1, with D uncertain. The CDR3 loop spans 14 amino acids. Germline values: CDR1 SEHNR, CDR2 FQNEAQ (reference sequence). With 5 bases removed from V and 4 bases from J, the gap between germline ends came to 14 bases. CDR3 sequence reads: CASSPRGSGTEAFF. The DNA of the CDR3 is TGTGCCAGCAGCCCCCGAGGCTCGGGCACTGAAGCTTTCTTT.

The gene calls are TRBV4-1 and TRBJ2-7; 10 nucleotides align to TRBD1. CDR1 and CDR2 (germline): MGHRA, YSYEKL. The trim removed 1 base at V and 6 bases at J, leaving 3 bases unmatched. The CDR3 is 14 residues long. The DNA of the CDR3 is TGCGCCAGCAGCCAAGTCGGGACAGGGGTCGAGCAGTACTTC. Encoded protein: CASSQVGTGVEQYF.

In this sample, this clone turned up once. V and J are TRBV6-1 and TRBJ2-1, with 12 bases matching TRBD2. V lost 6 bases to trimming and J lost 5 bases; unmatched junction nucleotides: 5. Germline V gene data show CDR1 as MNHNS and CDR2 as SASEGT. The CDR3 is 15 amino acids. The CDR3 is CASRVSSGRDNEQFF. The CDR3, as DNA: TGTGCCAGCAGGGTCTCTAGCGGGAGGGACAATGAGCAGTTCTTC.

This clone has more than one count but fewer than ten. V usage is TRBV20-1 and J usage is TRBJ2-7, with D uncertain. Germline V gives CDR1 DFQATT, CDR2 SNEGSKA (reference sequence). The CDR3 sequence is 8 residues long. The CDR3, as DNA: TGCAGATCAGCCCAGCAGTACTTC. Translated, it gives CRSAQQYF.

This chain joins TRBV25-1 and TRBJ2-7; 7 nucleotides line up with TRBD1. V gave up 5 bases and J gave up 1 base; unmatched junction bases: 11. The CDR3 extends over 16 amino acids. Germline-derived CDR1 and CDR2 are MGHDK and SYGVNS. The CDR3 DNA follows: TGTGCCAGCAGTCCCCAGGCGGACAGGCCGTCCTACGAGCAGTACTTC. Amino acid sequence: CASSPQADRPSYEQYF.